The rows below give T cell receptor beta chains drawn from one sample of a study of shared clonotypes between healthy human individuals. Libraries were prepared by immunoSEQ multiplex PCR; TCRdb keeps only in-frame clonotypes and omits some of them. The sample has around 1,100,000 clones; about 72% are singletons. Material: memory CD4+ T cells from PBMCs. Receptor source: a man aged 18 to 29 in good health. Some clones in this sample may be carry-over from other donors' samples. CDR3s include the opening cysteine and the closing phenylalanine or tryptophan. The order of the fields is J gene, D gene, clone size, V gene, CDR3 protein, CDR3 DNA. The D gene is left open where the match is weak. The listing skips clone size in some rows; elsewhere it reads once, few, many or a size class.

TRBJ2-1	TRBD2	.	TRBV28	CASSFITSGRPPSSYNEQFF	TGTGCCAGCAGTTTCATTACTAGCGGGAGGCCTCCGAGCTCCTACAATGAGCAGTTCTTC
TRBJ1-1	.	.	TRBV11-3	CASSFGGPNTEAFF	TGTGCCAGCAGCTTTGGGGGTCCGAACACTGAAGCTTTCTTT
TRBJ1-1	.	.	TRBV6-1	CASWNTEAFF	TGTGCCAGTTGGAACACTGAAGCTTTCTTT
TRBJ1-2	.	.	TRBV7-2	CASSLDGYGYTF	TGTGCCAGCAGCTTAGATGGGTATGGCTACACCTTC
TRBJ1-4	.	once	TRBV27	CASSFHPVPSELFF	TGTGCCAGCAGTTTTCACCCTGTTCCTTCTGAACTGTTTTTT
TRBJ2-7	.	.	TRBV1	CTSSHPRREMAYEQYF	TGCACCAGCAGCCACCCTCGGAGGGAGATGGCCTACGAGCAGTACTTC
TRBJ1-2	TRBD1	.	TRBV19	CASTNPGTGLGYTF	TGTGCCAGTACTAATCCTGGGACAGGGTTAGGCTACACCTTC
TRBJ2-2	.	.	TRBV10-1	CASSRDINTGELFF	TGCGCCAGCAGTAGAGACATCAACACCGGGGAGCTGTTTTTT
TRBJ2-7	.	.	TRBV7-8	CASSPQRDYEQYF	TGTGCCAGCAGCCCCCAAAGGGATTACGAGCAGTACTTC
TRBJ1-6	.	.	TRBV2	CASTPTRAWNSPLHF	TGTGCCAGCACTCCCACTAGGGCCTGGAATTCACCCCTCCACTTT
TRBJ2-3	.	.	TRBV5-1	CASSLVLDTQYF	TGCGCCAGCAGCTTGGTTTTGGATACGCAGTATTTT
TRBJ2-6	.	.	TRBV29-1	CSASTGLSSGANVLTF	TGCAGCGCTTCGACAGGCTTAAGCTCTGGGGCCAACGTCCTGACTTTC
TRBJ1-5	.	.	TRBV7-8	CASSSIRVLNPYSNQPQHF	TGTGCCAGCAGCTCCATTCGGGTGCTTAACCCCTATAGCAATCAGCCCCAGCATTTT
TRBJ2-3	TRBD2	once	TRBV28	CASSTSWVREGDTQYF	TGTGCCAGCAGTACATCCTGGGTCAGGGAGGGAGATACGCAGTATTTT